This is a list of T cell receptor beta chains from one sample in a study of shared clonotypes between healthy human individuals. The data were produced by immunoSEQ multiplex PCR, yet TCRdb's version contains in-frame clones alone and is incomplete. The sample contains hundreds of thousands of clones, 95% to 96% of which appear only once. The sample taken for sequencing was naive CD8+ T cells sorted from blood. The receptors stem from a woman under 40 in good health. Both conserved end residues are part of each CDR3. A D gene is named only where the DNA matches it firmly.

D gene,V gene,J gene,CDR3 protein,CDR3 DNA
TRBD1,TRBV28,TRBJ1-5,CASSHRQGGREPQHF,TGTGCCAGCAGCCACAGACAGGGGGGCCGGGAGCCCCAGCATTTT
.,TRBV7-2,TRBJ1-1,CASSLWDTEAFF,TGTGCCAGCAGCTTATGGGACACTGAAGCTTTCTTT
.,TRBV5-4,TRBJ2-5,CASSSVETQYF,TGTGCCAGCAGCTCCGTAGAGACCCAGTACTTC
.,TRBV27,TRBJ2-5,CASSLGGMETQYF,TGTGCCAGCAGTTTGGGGGGTATGGAGACCCAGTACTTC
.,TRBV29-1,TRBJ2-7,CSVLGESYEQYF,TGCAGCGTTCTTGGGGAGTCGTACGAGCAGTACTTC
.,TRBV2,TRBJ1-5,CASSEAGGDGQPQHF,TGTGCCAGCAGTGAAGCAGGAGGGGACGGTCAGCCCCAGCATTTT
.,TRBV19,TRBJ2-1,CASSQEGFSNSHYNEQFF,TGTGCCAGTAGTCAGGAGGGGTTTTCGAACTCACACTACAATGAGCAGTTCTTC
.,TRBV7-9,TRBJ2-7,CASSEGRGVIYEQYF,TGTGCCAGCAGCGAAGGAAGAGGGGTGATCTACGAGCAGTACTTC
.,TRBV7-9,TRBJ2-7,CASSFSDSETYEQYF,TGTGCCAGCAGCTTTTCGGATTCGGAAACCTACGAGCAGTACTTC
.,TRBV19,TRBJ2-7,CASSINRDLYEQYF,TGTGCCAGTAGTATAAACAGAGACTTATACGAGCAGTACTTC
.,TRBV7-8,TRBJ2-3,CASSLRRTSTDTQYF,TGTGCCAGCAGCCTACGAAGGACCAGCACAGATACGCAGTATTTT
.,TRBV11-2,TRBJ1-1,CASSLDSLEAFF,TGTGCCAGCAGCTTAGACAGCCTAGAAGCTTTCTTT
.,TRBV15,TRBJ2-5,CATSRDRPPTVQETQYF,TGTGCCACCAGCAGAGATCGCCCGCCTACCGTCCAAGAGACCCAGTACTTC
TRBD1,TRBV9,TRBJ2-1,CASSVRRDRGDEQFF,TGTGCCAGCAGCGTCCGCCGGGACAGGGGCGATGAGCAGTTCTTC
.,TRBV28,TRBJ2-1,CASSLGDYTYNEQFF,TGTGCCAGCAGCTTAGGAGACTATACCTACAATGAGCAGTTCTTC
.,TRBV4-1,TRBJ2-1,CASSQDSGLATIPRHEQFF,TGCGCCAGCAGCCAAGACTCGGGTCTAGCAACCATCCCCAGGCATGAGCAGTTCTTC
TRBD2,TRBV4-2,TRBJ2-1,CASSQRTSGSYNEQFF,TGTGCCAGCAGCCAACGGACTAGCGGGAGTTACAATGAGCAGTTCTTC
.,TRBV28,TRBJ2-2,CASSRGGELFF,TGTGCCAGCAGCCGCGGCGGGGAGCTGTTTTTT
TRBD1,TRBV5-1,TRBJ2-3,CASSQDRVGHSTQYF,TGCGCCAGCAGCCAGGACAGGGTCGGGCATAGTACGCAGTATTTT
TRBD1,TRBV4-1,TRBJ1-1,CASSAQGAVGNTEAFF,TGCGCCAGCAGCGCACAGGGGGCTGTAGGGAACACTGAAGCTTTCTTT
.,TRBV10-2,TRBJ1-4,CATLGGEKLFF,TGCGCCACCCTAGGGGGTGAAAAACTGTTTTTT
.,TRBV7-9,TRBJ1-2,CAPLPRNYGYTF,TGTGCCCCCCTACCTCGAAACTATGGCTACACCTTC
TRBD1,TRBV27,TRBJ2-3,CASSSPGQGADTQYF,TGTGCCAGCAGTTCCCCGGGACAGGGGGCAGATACGCAGTATTTT
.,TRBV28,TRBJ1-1,CASSLKRMNTEAFF,TGTGCCAGCAGTTTGAAGAGAATGAACACTGAAGCTTTCTTT
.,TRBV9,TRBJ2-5,CASSLETASQETQYF,TGTGCCAGCAGCTTAGAGACGGCTAGCCAAGAGACCCAGTACTTC
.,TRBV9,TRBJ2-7,CASSAGGPSEQYF,TGTGCCAGCAGCGCCGGTGGGCCTAGCGAGCAGTACTTC
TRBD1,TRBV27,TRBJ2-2,CASSPDRAGELFF,TGTGCCAGCAGTCCAGACAGGGCCGGGGAGCTGTTTTTT
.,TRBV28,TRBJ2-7,CASSSYQGPPLNYEQYF,TGTGCCAGCAGTTCCTATCAGGGGCCTCCCCTTAACTACGAGCAGTACTTC